This is a list of T cell receptor beta chains from one sample in a study of T cell responses to AZD1222 COVID-19 vaccine. Produced via immunoSEQ multiplex PCR; TCRdb's table is partial and in-frame only. Of about 91,000 clones listed, 92% are singletons. The sample was peripheral blood, taken 28 days after the second AZD1222 dose. These receptors all stem from an adult who received the AZD1222 COVID-19 vaccine. CDR3s include the opening cysteine and the closing phenylalanine or tryptophan. Expanded clones are given a class, and other clones once, few, many or no size at all.

v_call	cdr3_length	j_call	clone_size	cdr3_aa
TRBV5-1	17	TRBJ2-7	NA	CASSLASTGQLTYEQYF
TRBV30	11	TRBJ2-6	NA	CAWSGANVLTF
TRBV11-3	15	TRBJ2-3	NA	CASSLFGGSTDTQYF
TRBV2	14	TRBJ2-2	NA	CASSEVRNTGELFF
TRBV2	13	TRBJ1-1	NA	CASSEQKNTEAFF
TRBV5-1	16	TRBJ1-3	NA	CASSYRPGRSGNTIYF
TRBV25-1	18	TRBJ1-5	NA	CASSPSSTVGWDNQPQHF
TRBV7-3	13	TRBJ1-2	NA	CASRSQGSYGYTF
TRBV7-2	15	TRBJ2-2	few	CASSLRVSNTGELFF
TRBV5-5	16	TRBJ1-6	NA	CASSSIGGLQGSPLHF
TRBV29-1	14	TRBJ2-3	NA	CSVGQGGQSDTQYF
TRBV7-3	16	TRBJ2-5	NA	CASSLTGTAKRETQYF
TRBV2	11	TRBJ1-1	NA	CASTLQGEAFF
TRBV5-1	17	TRBJ2-3	NA	CASSPRPGGGSTDTQYF
TRBV7-3	15	TRBJ2-5	NA	CASSLTTGGQETQYF
TRBV29-1	12	TRBJ1-3	NA	CSVGTPGNTIYF
TRBV6-5	15	TRBJ1-2	NA	CASTQGGTGPYGYTF
TRBV3-1/TRBV3-2	14	TRBJ2-7	few	CASSRGAAGYEQYF
TRBV30	14	TRBJ1-4	NA	CACSRGGQNEKLFF
TRBV24-1	12	TRBJ2-2	NA	CATSDLPGELFF
TRBV28	15	TRBJ1-5	NA	CASSLSGGSNQPQHF
TRBV12-3/TRBV12-4	13	TRBJ1-1	NA	CASSPGQVTEAFF
TRBV3-1/TRBV3-2	16	TRBJ2-3	NA	CASSHGAPVGADTQYF
TRBV3-1/TRBV3-2	13	TRBJ1-4	once	CASSQPRGEKLFF
TRBV6-5	12	TRBJ2-7	NA	CASKWDFYEQYF
TRBV4-2	16	TRBJ2-2	NA	CASREISGGAIGELFF
TRBV27	15	TRBJ1-6	once	CASRGRSSYNSPLHF
TRBV12-3/TRBV12-4	13	TRBJ2-7	NA	CASSDRGAYEQYF
TRBV28	14	TRBJ1-4	NA	CASSWDHVNEKLFF
TRBV20-1	11	TRBJ1-2	NA	CSAKGGDGYTF
TRBV7-9	12	TRBJ2-7	NA	CASSGTKGEQYF
TRBV15	14	TRBJ2-1	NA	CATSSPGTGNEQFF
TRBV7-3	14	TRBJ1-1	NA	CASSLGIPGTEAFF
TRBV19	15	TRBJ1-2	NA	CASSMRGGENYGYTF
TRBV5-6	12	TRBJ1-2	once	CASSLALYGYTF
TRBV18	16	TRBJ1-2	NA	CASSPPGRTGVYGYTF
TRBV5-6	11	TRBJ1-2	once	CASSLVDGYTF
TRBV6-2/TRBV6-3	16	TRBJ1-1	NA	CASSYSWDRGNTEAFF
TRBV6-5	13	TRBJ1-1	NA	CASSRQGATEAFF
TRBV4-3	17	TRBJ2-5	NA	CASSQDVRLAGTKTQYF
TRBV7-2	14	TRBJ1-5	once	CASSLEGRVQPQHF
TRBV9	15	TRBJ2-7	NA	CASSEGIGSSYEQYF
TRBV6-1	13	TRBJ1-2	NA	CASSEGIGRHYTF
TRBV5-1	15	TRBJ2-5	NA	CASSSQGQMGETQYF
TRBV9	13	TRBJ2-1	NA	CASSVGANNEQFF
TRBV7-2	15	TRBJ1-1	once	CASNRPSGPNTEAFF
TRBV19	15	TRBJ1-5	NA	CASSILTGSNQPQHF
TRBV6-2/TRBV6-3	12	TRBJ2-1	NA	CASSASVSEQFF
TRBV9	15	TRBJ1-4	NA	CASSPQGRVFEKLFF
TRBV5-1	17	TRBJ2-3	NA	CASSPGLAGGRTDTQYF
TRBV4-1	15	TRBJ1-6	NA	CASSQAEYFGSPLHF
TRBV5-1	16	TRBJ1-6	few	CASSLGPIHDNSPLHF
TRBV5-1	15	TRBJ2-2	NA	CASSGTQQSSGELFF
TRBV5-1	13	TRBJ2-2	NA	CASSVGDTGELFF
TRBV5-1	14	TRBJ1-2	NA	CASSAGQGAGGYTF
TRBV30	13	TRBJ1-5	once	CAWAENSNQPQHF
TRBV5-4	13	TRBJ1-1	NA	CASSLAGWEGAFF
TRBV10-3	14	TRBJ2-3	few	CAISESGRADTQYF
TRBV7-9	18	TRBJ2-7	NA	CASSLVGGLQGFDYEQYF
TRBV7-9	13	TRBJ1-1	few	CASSLQENTEAFF